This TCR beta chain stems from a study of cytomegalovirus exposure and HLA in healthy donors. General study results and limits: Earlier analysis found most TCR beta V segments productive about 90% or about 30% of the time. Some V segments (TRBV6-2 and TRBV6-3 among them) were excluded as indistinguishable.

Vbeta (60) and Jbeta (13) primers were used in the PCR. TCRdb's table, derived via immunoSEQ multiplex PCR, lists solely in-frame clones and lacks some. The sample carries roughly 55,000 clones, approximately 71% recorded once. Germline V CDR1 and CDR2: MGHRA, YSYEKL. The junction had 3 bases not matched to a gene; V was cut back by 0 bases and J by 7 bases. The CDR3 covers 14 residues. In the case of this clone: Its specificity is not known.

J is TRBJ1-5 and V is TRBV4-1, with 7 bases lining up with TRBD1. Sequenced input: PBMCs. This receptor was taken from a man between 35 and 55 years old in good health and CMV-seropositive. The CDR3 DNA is TGCGCCAGCAGCCAAGAGACAGGGATCCAGCCCCAGCATTTT. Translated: CASSQETGIQPQHF.